These T cell receptor beta chains were read from a single sample in a study of cytomegalovirus exposure and HLA in healthy donors. TCRdb's copy holds only in-frame clones and misses some; the assay was immunoSEQ multiplex PCR. Of around 170,000 clones detected, roughly four fifths appear once; the ten largest clones hold approximately 0.8%. Sequencing used PBMCs. The receptor set was obtained from a young woman in good health and CMV-seronegative. Each CDR3 is given with its conserved first and last residue.

v_call cdr3_length cdr3_aa
TRBV21-1 23 CASSKRCDTCGVSSGVIGTEAFF
TRBV11-2 15 CASSLGASGTYEQYF
TRBV18 14 CASSPEGNYYEQYF
TRBV29-1 13 CSVEDSYNQPQHF
TRBV5-1 15 CASSLVGTEISEQYF
TRBV30 13 CAWSGDKGPTAFF
TRBV2 14 CASRVRGWENEQYF
TRBV2 12 CAAGTGNTEAFF
TRBV6-1 15 CASHPGANSGNTIYF
TRBV6-5 14 CASRGTGRNYGYTF
TRBV9 14 CASSVGTRRDEQFF
TRBV28 11 CASSTYGNAFF
TRBV28 12 CASSSGGNEQYF
TRBV9 14 CASSPSGVPYEQYF
TRBV11-3 15 CASSLVAGGPGELFF
TRBV2 14 CASRGQGGNQPQHF
TRBV18 14 CASSPGQLNQPQHF
TRBV6-4 12 CASIIRGYEQYF
TRBV14 17 CASSQAPTGRPNEKLFF
TRBV27 14 CASRKPGQSYEQYF
TRBV27 14 CASSTWTGGYEQYF
TRBV13 13 CASSLDRNYGYTF
TRBV14 12 CASGNNQETQYF
TRBV6-1 13 CASIDSPYSEAFF
TRBV5-1 16 CASSLVATGTNTEAFF
TRBV29-1 12 CSVVYRNTEAFF
TRBV19 14 CASSIPGTGGQLFF
TRBV6-4 15 CASSLTSASYNEQFF
TRBV5-4 14 CASSLGLAGEEQFF
TRBV27 14 CASSLSDRGTEAFF
TRBV25-1 11 CASGPEDEQYF
TRBV7-6 15 CASSLRQGRTGELFF
TRBV6-5 13 CASSDSLYNEQFF
TRBV6-1 12 CASSLGQGWLFF
TRBV28 14 CASRPGQVTYEQYF
TRBV19 17 CASSLSGQSSAANVLTF
TRBV9 16 CASSVGLAGGDNEQFF
TRBV7-2 16 CASSSGLAGGGGTQYF
TRBV13 14 CASSNRDGGETQYF
TRBV11-1 15 CASSSGTGVYNEQFF
TRBV5-1 14 CASSTAGPRTEAFF
TRBV11-3 13 CASSLAGYNEQFF
TRBV2 13 CASSQEGTNEQYF
TRBV27 13 CASSYGQGYGYTF
TRBV5-7 14 CASCRGTGGYEQYF
TRBV6-5 16 CASSYLSRVLSYEQYF
TRBV5-1 16 CASSITGTGRSYEQYF
TRBV15 14 CATSRERQSEKLFF
TRBV6-5 15 CASSYSGQPIDEQYF
TRBV30 14 CAWRRGTDSYEQYF
TRBV6-5 15 CASSRSGTAEETQYF
TRBV5-1 15 CASLLSPGVGETQYF
TRBV10-3 13 CAIAAGGAPEQFF
TRBV27 13 CASSFPSNTEAFF
TRBV27 13 CASSAIVSYGYTF
TRBV5-4 15 CASRQERVRTGELFF
TRBV27 14 CASSSGQGPHEQFF
TRBV28 14 CASSFSDRLYEQYF
TRBV5-4 14 CASSLERVNTEAFF
TRBV28 11 CASSLRSEQFF